A single sample is the source of the 15 T cell receptor beta chains below, sequenced in a study of lymphopenia after photon versus proton radiotherapy. Clones were read by immunoSEQ multiplex PCR, and TCRdb kept only the in-frame ones, dropping some. This sample yields 65,000 to 70,000 clones, of which roughly 90% are seen a single time; approximately 2.9% belongs to the top ten. Here the sequenced sample was peripheral blood, taken from a patient treated with photon-based radiotherapy. These receptors came from an older woman with pancreatic cancer.

The rearrangement uses TRBV6-1 and TRBJ1-1; D remains ambiguous. CDR3 length equals 16 residues. Germline V gene sequence: CDR1 MNHNS, CDR2 SASEGT. The V gene lost 1 base and the J gene lost 4 bases, with 16 bases spanning the gap. This CDR3 reads CASSEVLGGMGTEAFF. The CDR3 DNA reads TGTGCCAGCAGTGAAGTCCTGGGTGGTATGGGCACTGAAGCTTTCTTT.

The table lists this clone with a count of one. This chain uses TRBV5-4 with TRBJ1-2; a weak D match, TRBD1 (6 bases). Germline V CDR1 and CDR2: SGHNT, YYREEE (reference sequence). The V and J ends lost 4 bases and 4 bases respectively, with 14 bases between them. The length of the CDR3 is 14 residues. In DNA, the CDR3 is TGTGCCAGCAGCCCGGAGGGGGAACTCTATGGCTACACCTTC. This codes for CASSPEGELYGYTF.

The V gene is TRBV9, the J gene TRBJ2-7; perhaps TRBD2 as D (6 bases). The V gene's germline CDR1 is SGDLS and CDR2 YYNGEE. The germline V and J ends were trimmed by 0 bases and 5 bases, with 18 bases remaining between them. The CDR3 is 16 amino acids. CDR3 loop: CASSVAEGQQFDEQYF. The CDR3 bases are TGTGCCAGCAGCGTAGCGGAGGGGCAACAGTTTGACGAGCAGTACTTC.

The CDR3 loop is CASSQKSVAGVSSYNEQFF. CDR3 DNA sequence: TGTGCCAGCAGCCAAAAATCGGTAGCGGGAGTTTCCTCCTACAATGAGCAGTTCTTC. V is TRBV14 and J is TRBJ2-1, with 9 nucleotides matching TRBD2. CDR3 size: 19 residues. V lost 2 bases to trimming and J lost 0 bases; unmatched junction nucleotides: 11. Germline CDR1 and CDR2: SGHDN and FVKESK.

The chain joins TRBV30 to TRBJ1-5; no reliable D call. This CDR3 is 14 amino acids long. The ends were cut back, 5 bases at V and 4 bases at J, with 15 bases in the middle. The germline CDR1 and CDR2 sequences are GTSNPN and SVGIG (reference sequence). The CDR3 protein is CAWARIGPNQPQHF. The CDR3 DNA follows: TGTGCCTGGGCCCGAATAGGGCCTAATCAGCCCCAGCATTTT.

The chain uses TRBV23-1 and TRBJ2-1; the match to TRBD2 covers 8 bases. TRBV23-1 is an ORF, with its function uncertain. V shed 7 bases, J shed 7 bases, and the junction held 9 bases outside the gene matches. This CDR3 has 14 amino acids. The CDR3 protein is CASKRARGANEQFF. The DNA for the CDR3 is TGCGCCAGCAAAAGGGCGCGGGGGGCAAATGAGCAGTTCTTC.

This sequence joins TRBV11-2 and TRBJ2-7; D might be TRBD1 (6 bases). Trimming took off 0 bases at V and 7 bases at J, with 13 bases between the two ends. CDR3 length: 14 residues. Germline lookup yields CDR1 SGHAT and CDR2 FQNNGV. CDR3 nucleotide sequence: TGTGCCAGCAGCTTAGAGAGGACAGTTCTTGAGCAGTACTTC. Amino acid sequence: CASSLERTVLEQYF.

A single count supports this clone. CDR3 region: CASRSLTGTSGNHEQFF. As DNA, the CDR3 is TGTGCCAGTAGAAGCCTGACCGGGACTAGCGGGAACCATGAGCAGTTCTTC. The V call is TRBV19, the J call TRBJ2-1; 13 nucleotides line up with TRBD2. J lost 8 bases, V lost 6 bases, and 13 bases had no gene match. Per germline, CDR1 LNHDA and CDR2 SQIVND (reference sequence). There are 17 residues in the CDR3.

This sequence joins TRBV4-3 and TRBJ2-7, with D tentatively TRBD2 (6 bases). The CDR3 is 12 amino acids. Deletions cut 5 bases from V and 6 bases from J, with 11 bases between. Looked up from germline, CDR1 is LGHNA and CDR2 is YSLEER. The CDR3 region has the DNA TGCGCCAGCAGCAGCCCGGGAGCCGAGCAGTACTTC. The encoded protein is CASSSPGAEQYF.

The V and J genes are TRBV6-6 and TRBJ2-1; 8 bases line up with TRBD2. Germline CDR1 MNHNY, CDR2 SVGAGI (reference sequence). The CDR3 totals 15 residues. V gave up 2 bases and J gave up 9 bases; unmatched junction bases: 9. The CDR3 region has the DNA TGTGCCAGCAGTTACGGCGGACTAGCTGGGGGTGAGCAGTTCTTC. Its protein product is CASSYGGLAGGEQFF.

This chain joins TRBV6-5 and TRBJ1-2; D is perhaps TRBD1 (5 bases). The V end lost 6 bases, the J end lost 5 bases, and 16 bases lay between the germline ends. The CDR3 has 14 amino acids. Germline V gives CDR1 MNHEY, CDR2 SVGAGI. The DNA of the CDR3 is TGTGCCAGCAGCCCCACCCAGGGCCCATATGGCTACACCTTC. Translating gives CASSPTQGPYGYTF.

The rearrangement joins TRBV27 to TRBJ2-7, with 13 bases fitting TRBD2. CDR1 and CDR2 (germline): MNHEY, SMNVEV (reference sequence). V shed 8 bases and J 0 bases; nucleotides not matched to a gene: 19. This CDR3 spans 20 amino acids. CDR3 loop: CASCKSSGTSGTIHSYEQYF. The CDR3 DNA reads TGTGCCAGCTGTAAAAGTTCCGGGACTAGCGGGACCATCCACTCCTACGAGCAGTACTTC.

This clone turned up a few times. This chain joins TRBV9 and TRBJ1-1, with D uncertain. This CDR3 is 14 amino acids long. Looked up from germline, CDR1 is SGDLS and CDR2 is YYNGEE. Deletions cut 4 bases from V and 4 bases from J, with 14 bases between. The CDR3 DNA follows: TGTGCCAGCAGCACCCCAGGAACGGCCACTGAAGCTTTCTTT. Protein sequence: CASSTPGTATEAFF.

J is TRBJ1-1 and V is TRBV7-2, with D unclear. The CDR3 is made up of 16 amino acids. Looked up from germline, CDR1 is SGHTA and CDR2 is FQGNSA. Trimming shortened V by 0 bases and J by 2 bases, and 13 bases separated the two germline ends. CDR3: CASSLASTGGNTEAFF. CDR3 DNA: TGTGCCAGCAGCTTAGCTTCGACGGGAGGAAACACTGAAGCTTTCTTT. Full variable domain (outside the CDR3, taken from reference TRBV7-2 and TRBJ1-1): GAGVSQSPSNKVTEKGKDVELRCDPISGHTALYWYRQSLGQGLEFLIYFQGNSAPDKSGLPSDRFSAERTGGSVSTLTIQRTQQEDSAVYLCASSLASTGGNTEAFFGQGTRLTVV.

The J gene is TRBJ2-5, the V gene TRBV4-1; 9 positions match TRBD2. The CDR3 runs to 16 residues. J was trimmed by 2 bases and V by 0 bases; bases with no gene match: 4. CDR1 is MGHRA, CDR2 YSYEKL, per germline. The CDR3 DNA follows: TGCGCCAGCAGCCAAGATGCGACTAGCGGACAAGAGACCCAGTACTTC. This codes for CASSQDATSGQETQYF.